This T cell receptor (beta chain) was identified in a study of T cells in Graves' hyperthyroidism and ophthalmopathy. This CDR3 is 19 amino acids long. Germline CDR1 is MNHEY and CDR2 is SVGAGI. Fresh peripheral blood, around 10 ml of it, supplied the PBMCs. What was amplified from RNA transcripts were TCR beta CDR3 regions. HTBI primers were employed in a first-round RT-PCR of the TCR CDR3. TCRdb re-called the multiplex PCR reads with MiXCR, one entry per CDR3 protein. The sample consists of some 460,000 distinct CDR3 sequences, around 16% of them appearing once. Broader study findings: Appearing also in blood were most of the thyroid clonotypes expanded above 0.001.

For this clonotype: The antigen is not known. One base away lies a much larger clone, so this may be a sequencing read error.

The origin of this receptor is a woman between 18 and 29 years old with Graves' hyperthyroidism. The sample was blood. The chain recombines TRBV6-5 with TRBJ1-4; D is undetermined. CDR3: CTSSYSLITTAPGREKLFF. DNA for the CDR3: TGTACCAGCAGTTACTCACTCATTACCACAGCTCCGGGCAGGGAAAAACTGTTTTTT.